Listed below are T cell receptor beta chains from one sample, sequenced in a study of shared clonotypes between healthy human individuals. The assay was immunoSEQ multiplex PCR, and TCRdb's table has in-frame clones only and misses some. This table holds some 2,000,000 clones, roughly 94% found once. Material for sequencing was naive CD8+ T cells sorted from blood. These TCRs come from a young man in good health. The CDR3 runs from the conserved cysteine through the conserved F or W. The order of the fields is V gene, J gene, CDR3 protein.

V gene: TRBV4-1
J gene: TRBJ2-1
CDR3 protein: CASSQGPGTGAANEQFF

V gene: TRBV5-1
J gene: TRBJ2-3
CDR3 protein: CASSSWGTDTQYF

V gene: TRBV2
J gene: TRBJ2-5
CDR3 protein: CASTQGHSYF

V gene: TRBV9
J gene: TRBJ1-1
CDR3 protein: CASSPTGVGTEAFF

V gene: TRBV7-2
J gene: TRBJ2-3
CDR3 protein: CASRRGDTQYF

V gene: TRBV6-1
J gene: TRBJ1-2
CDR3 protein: CASSEAGSHYGYTF

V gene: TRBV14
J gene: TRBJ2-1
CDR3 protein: CASSQDYRYLNNEQFF

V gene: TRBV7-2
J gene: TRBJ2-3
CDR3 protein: CASSRDREYDTQYF

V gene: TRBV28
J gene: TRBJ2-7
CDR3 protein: CASSGGGESYEQYF

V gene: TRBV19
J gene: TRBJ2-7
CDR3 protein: CASSTLPGQGSYEQYF

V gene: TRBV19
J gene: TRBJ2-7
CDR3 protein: CASSTSTGLEQYF

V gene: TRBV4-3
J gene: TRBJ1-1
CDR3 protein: CASSPRVRVMNTEAFF

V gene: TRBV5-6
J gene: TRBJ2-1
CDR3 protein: CASSPGAGGVNEQFF

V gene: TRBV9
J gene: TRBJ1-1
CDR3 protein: CASSGRGQGGTEAFF

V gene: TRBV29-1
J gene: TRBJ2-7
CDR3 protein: CSVEAGTSASYEQYF

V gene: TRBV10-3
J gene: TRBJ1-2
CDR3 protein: CAISESAGALNYGYTF

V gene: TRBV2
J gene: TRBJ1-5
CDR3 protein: CASSPRYQPQHF